This T cell receptor (beta chain) is drawn from a study of blood T cells in healthy people across ages. This clonotype was seen at least ten times. V dropped 7 bases and J dropped 2 bases, with 18 bases sitting between them. Per the germline V gene, CDR1 is MDHEN and CDR2 is SYDVKM. The CDR3 consists of 16 residues. For the second PCR, which ran for about 6 to 11 cycles, a sample-barcoded 5' primer and a J-beta primer mix were used. TCRdb passed the 5' RACE reads through MiXCR, listing each CDR3 protein once. The table has 650,000 to 800,000 distinct CDR3 sequences, 52% seen once. The authors extracted at least 5 micrograms of total RNA per sample.

The rearrangement links TRBV28 to TRBJ2-1; D unresolved. Sequencing input: blood. The receptor was isolated from a woman of 80 years or more in good health. DNA of the CDR3: TGTGCCAGCAAAGTGGTTGGGCCTACAACCTACAATGAGCAGTTCTTC. Translation: CASKVVGPTTYNEQFF.